The entry below gives a single T cell receptor beta chain sequence along with its context. Trimming cost V 6 bases and J 8 bases; bases outside gene matches: 7. CDR3 length: 13 amino acids. Looked up from germline, CDR1 is MNHEY and CDR2 is SVGEGT. Libraries were prepared by immunoSEQ multiplex PCR; TCRdb keeps only in-frame clonotypes and omits some of them. This sample yields 200,000 to 300,000 clones, of which 75% to 85% are seen a single time; over 2% belongs to the top ten. The sample originates from a study of blood T cell repertoires in COVID-19. The sequencing input was peripheral blood. The chain carries TRBV6-2 or TRBV6-3 and TRBJ1-2; TRBD1 matches at 9 bases. The receptor was isolated from a man aged 40-50 years who had recovered from COVID-19. CDR3 residues: CASSTSDRGGYTF. CDR3 bases: TGTGCCAGCAGCACCTCGGACAGGGGAGGCTACACCTTC.